This entry is about one TCR beta chain. Its cognate antigen is unknown. Sequenced by immunoSEQ multiplex PCR; TCRdb stores in-frame clones only, minus some. Here the sample spans around 88,000 clones, about 90% being singletons. This sample was taken from a study of T cell responses to AZD1222 COVID-19 vaccine. Regarding the study as a whole: Baseline serostatus was positive in only a handful of AZD1222 recipients.

Germline CDR1 and CDR2: SGHTA and FQGTGA. V was clipped by 5 bases and J by 1 base, with 12 bases between them. The CDR3 extends over 14 amino acids. The source is an adult in good health. The J gene is TRBJ2-7, the V gene TRBV7-3; the D gene is possibly TRBD2 (6 bases). Source: peripheral blood, taken on day 0 of MenACWY control vaccination. The CDR3 reads CASSPPEGSYEQYF. In nucleotides, the CDR3 is TGTGCCAGCAGCCCGCCGGAGGGGTCCTACGAGCAGTACTTC.